Listed here is a single T cell receptor beta chain. Its matching antigen is unknown. These data are taken from a study of identical twins. Study-wide results and limits: Twins' surplus sharing was weaker for beta out-of-frame sequences. Cord blood's abundant beta clonotypes had fewer insertions, unlike memory repertoires.

TCRdb recomputed calls from the 5' RACE reads with MiXCR, one row per CDR3 protein. The sample has hundreds of thousands of distinct CDR3 sequences; around 12% are singletons. There are 17 residues in the CDR3. Germline assignment: CDR1 DFQATT and CDR2 SNEGSKA (reference sequence). With V trimmed by 3 bases and J by 6 bases, 19 bases remained unmatched. The data also belong to a second study, concerning yellow fever vaccine responses in identical twins.

The receptor was derived from a woman in her late teens or twenties in good health. V and J are TRBV20-1 and TRBJ1-2; 7 nucleotides match TRBD1. Material for sequencing was CD8+ T cells sorted from blood. The CDR3 spells CSASPLKTGYRTNGYTF. The CDR3 DNA reads TGCAGTGCTAGTCCGTTAAAGACAGGGTATAGAACCAATGGCTACACCTTC.